The rows below give T cell receptor beta chains drawn from one sample of a study of blood T cell repertoires in COVID-19. The repertoire was sequenced with immunoSEQ multiplex PCR; TCRdb's copy has only in-frame clones and lacks some. The data show more than 95,000 clones, with approximately 89% seen just once and roughly 3% held by the top ten. Material for sequencing was peripheral blood. These receptors came from a woman of 80 years or more with COVID-19, enrolled during active disease. Both conserved end residues are part of each CDR3. The order of the fields is V gene, J gene, clone size, D gene, CDR3 DNA, CDR3 protein. A D gene is named only where the DNA matches it firmly. Clone sizes are given selectively: once, few, many, or a class where the clone is expanded.

V: TRBV2
J: TRBJ2-7
size: .
D: TRBD1
DNA: TGTGCCAGCAGTGAGGCCAGGGGGCCCTACGAGCAGTACTTC
CDR3: CASSEARGPYEQYF

V: TRBV7-2
J: TRBJ2-4
size: once
D: .
DNA: TGTGCCAGCAGCTCCACTGGCCAGGGAGGCATTCAGTACTTC
CDR3: CASSSTGQGGIQYF

V: TRBV6-1
J: TRBJ2-7
size: .
D: TRBD1
DNA: TGTGCCAGCAGTGAAACCGGGACAGGATCCTACGAGCAGTACTTC
CDR3: CASSETGTGSYEQYF

V: TRBV29-1
J: TRBJ1-3
size: few
D: .
DNA: TGCAGCGTCAAGACAGTTTCTGGAAACACCATATATTTT
CDR3: CSVKTVSGNTIYF

V: TRBV27
J: TRBJ2-7
size: many
D: TRBD1
DNA: TGTGCCAGCAGCCGCCGCCCCGGACAGGGTTACGAGCAGTACTTC
CDR3: CASSRRPGQGYEQYF

V: TRBV12-3/TRBV12-4
J: TRBJ1-6
size: .
D: TRBD1
DNA: TGTGCCAGCAGGGGGACAGTCTCACCCCTCCACTTT
CDR3: CASRGTVSPLHF

V: TRBV14
J: TRBJ2-2
size: .
D: .
DNA: TGTGCCAGCAGCCACGCGGCCCTCTTCACCGGGGAGCTGTTTTTT
CDR3: CASSHAALFTGELFF

V: TRBV18
J: TRBJ2-2
size: .
D: .
DNA: TGTGCCAGCTCACCAGGCTCTGTTTCCGCGAACACCGGGGAGCTGTTTTTT
CDR3: CASSPGSVSANTGELFF

V: TRBV3-1/TRBV3-2
J: TRBJ2-1
size: .
D: .
DNA: TGTGCCAGCAGCCAAATACCGGGACTTACTCACAATGAGCAGTTCTTC
CDR3: CASSQIPGLTHNEQFF

V: TRBV5-1
J: TRBJ2-7
size: .
D: .
DNA: TGCGCCAGCAGCTTGGAGCTATCTAGCGCCTCCTACGAGCAGTACTTC
CDR3: CASSLELSSASYEQYF

V: TRBV28
J: TRBJ1-5
size: .
D: TRBD1
DNA: TGTGCCAGTTCAGAAACAGGGGGGGTCAATCAGCCCCAGCATTTT
CDR3: CASSETGGVNQPQHF

V: TRBV19
J: TRBJ1-1
size: .
D: .
DNA: TGTGCCAGTAGCCCCCGGCGAGGGAACACTGAAGCTTTCTTT
CDR3: CASSPRRGNTEAFF

V: TRBV6-2/TRBV6-3
J: TRBJ1-2
size: .
D: .
DNA: TGTGCCAGCAGCCAGTTTAGTGGCTACACCTTC
CDR3: CASSQFSGYTF

V: TRBV2
J: TRBJ1-4
size: .
D: TRBD1
DNA: TGTGCCAGCAGAGTGGGACAGTCAGCAACTAATGAAAAACTGTTTTTT
CDR3: CASRVGQSATNEKLFF

V: TRBV7-2
J: TRBJ2-7
size: .
D: .
DNA: TGTGCCAGCGACCGGGGACTTTCCGAGAGGCAGTACTTC
CDR3: CASDRGLSERQYF

V: TRBV5-1
J: TRBJ2-7
size: .
D: TRBD1
DNA: TGCGCCAGCAGCTTGCGACAGGGGGCCTACGAGCAGTACTTC
CDR3: CASSLRQGAYEQYF

V: TRBV9
J: TRBJ2-1
size: .
D: TRBD2
DNA: TGTGCCAGCAGCGTAGGTATTACTAGCGGGAGGAATGAGCAGTTCTTC
CDR3: CASSVGITSGRNEQFF

V: TRBV12-3/TRBV12-4
J: TRBJ1-2
size: .
D: .
DNA: TGTGCCAGCAGTGACGGACTCTATGGCTACACCTTC
CDR3: CASSDGLYGYTF

V: TRBV7-9
J: TRBJ1-2
size: .
D: TRBD1
DNA: TGTGCCAGCACCAACCCGGGGACAGGGGTGTTCTATGGCTACACCTTC
CDR3: CASTNPGTGVFYGYTF

V: TRBV5-6
J: TRBJ2-5
size: once
D: .
DNA: TGTGCCAGCAGCTTATCGGAGACCCAGTACTTC
CDR3: CASSLSETQYF

V: TRBV28
J: TRBJ2-3
size: .
D: TRBD2
DNA: TGTGCCAGCAGCAGTTTGCCCTCGGGACTAGCGTCAGATACGCAGTATTTT
CDR3: CASSSLPSGLASDTQYF

V: TRBV10-1
J: TRBJ2-7
size: .
D: .
DNA: TGCGCCAGCAGCCGAGTCGGACAGACCGGCTTCTACGAGCAGTACTTC
CDR3: CASSRVGQTGFYEQYF

V: TRBV5-1
J: TRBJ2-5
size: .
D: TRBD2
DNA: TGCGCCAGCAGCCCCCGGGGTAGCGGGAGCCTCGGCCAAGAGACCCAGTACTTC
CDR3: CASSPRGSGSLGQETQYF

V: TRBV24-1
J: TRBJ2-1
size: .
D: TRBD1
DNA: TGTGCCACCAGTGATACCGGGACAGGCTTAAAGGGCTCCTACAATGAGCAGTTCTTC
CDR3: CATSDTGTGLKGSYNEQFF